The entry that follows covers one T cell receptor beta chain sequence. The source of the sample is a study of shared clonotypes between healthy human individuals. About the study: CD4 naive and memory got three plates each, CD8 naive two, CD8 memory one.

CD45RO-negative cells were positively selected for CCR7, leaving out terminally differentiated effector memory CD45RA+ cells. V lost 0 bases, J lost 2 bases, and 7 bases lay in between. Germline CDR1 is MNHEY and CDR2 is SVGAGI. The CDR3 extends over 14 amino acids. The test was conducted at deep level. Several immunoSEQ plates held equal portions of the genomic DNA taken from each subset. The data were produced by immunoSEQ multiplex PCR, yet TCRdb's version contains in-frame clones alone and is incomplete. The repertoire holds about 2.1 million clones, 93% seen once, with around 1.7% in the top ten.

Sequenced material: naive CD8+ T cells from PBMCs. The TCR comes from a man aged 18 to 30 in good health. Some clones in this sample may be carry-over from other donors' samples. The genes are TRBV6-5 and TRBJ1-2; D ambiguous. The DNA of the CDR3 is TGTGCCAGCAGTTACTCGGCACCGAACTATGGCTACACCTTC. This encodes CASSYSAPNYGYTF.